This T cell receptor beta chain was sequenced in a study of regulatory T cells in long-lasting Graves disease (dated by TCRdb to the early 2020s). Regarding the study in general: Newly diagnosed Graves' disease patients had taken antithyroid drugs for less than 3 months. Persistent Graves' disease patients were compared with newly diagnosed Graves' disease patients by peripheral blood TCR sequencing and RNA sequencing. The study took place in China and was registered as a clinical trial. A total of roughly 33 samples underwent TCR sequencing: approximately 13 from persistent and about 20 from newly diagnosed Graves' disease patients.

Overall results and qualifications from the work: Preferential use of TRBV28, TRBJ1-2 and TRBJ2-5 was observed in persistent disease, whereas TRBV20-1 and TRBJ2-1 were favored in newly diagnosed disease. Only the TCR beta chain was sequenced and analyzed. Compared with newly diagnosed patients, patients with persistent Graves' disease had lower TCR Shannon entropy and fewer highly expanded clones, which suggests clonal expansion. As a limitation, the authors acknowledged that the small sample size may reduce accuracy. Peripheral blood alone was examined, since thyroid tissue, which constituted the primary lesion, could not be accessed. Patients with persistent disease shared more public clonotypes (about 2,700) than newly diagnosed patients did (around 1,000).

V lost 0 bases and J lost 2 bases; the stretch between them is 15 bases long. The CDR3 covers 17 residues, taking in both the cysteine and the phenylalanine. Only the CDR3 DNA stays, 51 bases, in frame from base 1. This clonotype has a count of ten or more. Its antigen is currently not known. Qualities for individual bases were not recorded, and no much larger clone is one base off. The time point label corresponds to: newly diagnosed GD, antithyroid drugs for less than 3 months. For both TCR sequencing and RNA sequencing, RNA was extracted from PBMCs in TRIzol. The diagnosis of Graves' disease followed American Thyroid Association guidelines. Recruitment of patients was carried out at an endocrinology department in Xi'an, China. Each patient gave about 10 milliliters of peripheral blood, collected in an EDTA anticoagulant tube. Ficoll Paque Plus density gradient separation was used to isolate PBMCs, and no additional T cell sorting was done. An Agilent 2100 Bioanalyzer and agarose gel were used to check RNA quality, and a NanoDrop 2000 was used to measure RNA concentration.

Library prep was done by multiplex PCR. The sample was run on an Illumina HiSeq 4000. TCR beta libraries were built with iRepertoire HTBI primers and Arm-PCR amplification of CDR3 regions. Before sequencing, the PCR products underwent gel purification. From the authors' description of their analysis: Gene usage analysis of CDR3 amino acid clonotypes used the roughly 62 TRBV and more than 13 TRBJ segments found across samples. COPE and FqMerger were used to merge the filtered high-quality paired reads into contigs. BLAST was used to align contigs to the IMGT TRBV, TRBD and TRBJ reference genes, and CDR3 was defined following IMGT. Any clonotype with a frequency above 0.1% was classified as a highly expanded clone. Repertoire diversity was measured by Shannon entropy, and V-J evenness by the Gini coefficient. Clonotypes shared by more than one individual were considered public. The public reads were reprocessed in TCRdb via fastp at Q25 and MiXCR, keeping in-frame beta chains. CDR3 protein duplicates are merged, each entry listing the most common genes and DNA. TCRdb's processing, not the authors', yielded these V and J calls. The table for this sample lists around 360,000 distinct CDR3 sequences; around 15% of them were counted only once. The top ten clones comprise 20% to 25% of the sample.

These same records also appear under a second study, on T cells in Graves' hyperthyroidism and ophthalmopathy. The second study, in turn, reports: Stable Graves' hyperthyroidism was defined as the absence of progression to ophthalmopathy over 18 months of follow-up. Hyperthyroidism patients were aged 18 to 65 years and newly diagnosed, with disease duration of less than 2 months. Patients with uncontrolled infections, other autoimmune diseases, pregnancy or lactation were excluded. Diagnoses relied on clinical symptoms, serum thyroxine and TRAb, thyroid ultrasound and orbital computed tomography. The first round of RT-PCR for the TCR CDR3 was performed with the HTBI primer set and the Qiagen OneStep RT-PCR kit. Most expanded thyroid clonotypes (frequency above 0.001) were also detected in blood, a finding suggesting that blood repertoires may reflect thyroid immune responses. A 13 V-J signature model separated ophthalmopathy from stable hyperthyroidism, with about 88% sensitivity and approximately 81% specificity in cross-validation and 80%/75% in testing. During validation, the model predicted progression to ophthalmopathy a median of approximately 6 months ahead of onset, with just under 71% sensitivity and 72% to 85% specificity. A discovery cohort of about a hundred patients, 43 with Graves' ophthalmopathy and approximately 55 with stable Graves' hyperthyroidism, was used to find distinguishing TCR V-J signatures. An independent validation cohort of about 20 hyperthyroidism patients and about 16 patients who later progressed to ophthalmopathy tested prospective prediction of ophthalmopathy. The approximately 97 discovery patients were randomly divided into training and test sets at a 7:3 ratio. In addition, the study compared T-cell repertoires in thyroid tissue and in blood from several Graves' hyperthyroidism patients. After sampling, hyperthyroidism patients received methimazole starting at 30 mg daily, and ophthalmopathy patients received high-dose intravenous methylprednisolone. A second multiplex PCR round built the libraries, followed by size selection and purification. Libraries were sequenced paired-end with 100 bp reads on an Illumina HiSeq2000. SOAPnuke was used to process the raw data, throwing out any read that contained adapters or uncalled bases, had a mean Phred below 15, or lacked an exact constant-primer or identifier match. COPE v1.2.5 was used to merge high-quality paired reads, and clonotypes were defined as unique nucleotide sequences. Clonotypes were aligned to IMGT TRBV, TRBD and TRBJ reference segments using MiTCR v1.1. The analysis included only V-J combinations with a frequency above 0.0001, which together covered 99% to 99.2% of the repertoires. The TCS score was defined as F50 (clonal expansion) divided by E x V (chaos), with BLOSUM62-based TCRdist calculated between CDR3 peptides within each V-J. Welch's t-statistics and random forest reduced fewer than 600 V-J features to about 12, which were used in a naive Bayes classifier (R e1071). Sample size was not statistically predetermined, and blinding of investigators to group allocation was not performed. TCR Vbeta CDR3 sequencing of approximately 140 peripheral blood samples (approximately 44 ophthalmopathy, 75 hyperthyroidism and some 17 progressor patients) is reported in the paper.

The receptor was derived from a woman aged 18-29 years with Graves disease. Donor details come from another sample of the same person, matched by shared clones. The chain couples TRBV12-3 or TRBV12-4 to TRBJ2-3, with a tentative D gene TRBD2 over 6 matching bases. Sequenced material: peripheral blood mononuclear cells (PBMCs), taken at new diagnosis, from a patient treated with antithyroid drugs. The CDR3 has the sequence CASSLAGGALPTDTQYF. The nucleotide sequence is TGTGCCAGCAGTTTAGCGGGGGGTGCCCTGCCCACAGATACGCAGTATTTT.